What follows are 5 T cell receptor beta chains derived from one specimen sequenced in a study of early T cells in non-severe SARS-CoV-2 infection. Via MiXCR, TCRdb re-called the 5' RACE reads, giving one row per CDR3 protein. There are around 70,000 distinct CDR3 sequences in the sample; 8% to 10% occur only once, and about 14% lies in the top ten. This specimen consisted of whole blood, obtained at baseline. These receptors were collected from an adult who was a healthcare worker with PCR-confirmed SARS-CoV-2 infection or an uninfected control (not recorded which).

This clonotype showed up many times. V usage is TRBV4-1 and J usage is TRBJ2-1; 10 nucleotides agree with TRBD2. After removal of 1 base from V and 7 bases from J, the junction contained 7 bases not matched to a gene. The CDR3 consists of 16 residues. CDR1 is MGHRA and CDR2 is YSYEKL in the germline V gene. The CDR3: CASSQGASGSRNEQFF. Written as DNA, the CDR3 is TGCGCCAGCAGCCAAGGCGCTAGCGGGAGTCGTAATGAGCAGTTCTTC.

The table lists this clonotype with a few counts. The J gene is TRBJ2-1, the V gene TRBV4-3, with D perhaps given as TRBD1 or TRBD2 (6 bases each). The germline CDR1 and CDR2 sequences are LGHNA and YSLEER. The V and J ends lost 2 bases and 7 bases respectively, with 18 bases between them. The CDR3 has 16 residues. CDR3: CASSQTDRLVTNEQFF. The CDR3 DNA reads TGCGCCAGCAGCCAAACGGACAGACTAGTCACAAATGAGCAGTTCTTC.

This clonotype was observed a few times. This chain connects TRBV15 to TRBJ2-1, with a weak D call TRBD2 (6 bases). CDR1 and CDR2 (germline): LNHNV, YYDKDF (reference sequence). V was cut by 6 bases and J by 7 bases, with 19 bases left in between. The CDR3 is made up of 15 amino acids. The CDR3 nucleotides are TGTGCCACCAGACCGGCGGGGCGAAGGGGAAATGAGCAGTTCTTC. Translated: CATRPAGRRGNEQFF. Together with reference TRBV15 and TRBJ2-1, the CDR3 gives the full variable domain: DAMVIQNPRYQVTQFGKPVTLSCSQTLNHNVMYWYQQKSSQAPKLLFHYYDKDFNNEADTPDNFQSRRPNTSFCFLDIRSPGLGDTAMYLCATRPAGRRGNEQFFGPGTRLTVL.

V gene TRBV20-1 combines with J gene TRBJ2-2; 11 positions agree with TRBD1. Trimming cost V 5 bases and J 3 bases; bases outside gene matches: 8. This CDR3 comprises 16 residues. Germline V gene sequence: CDR1 DFQATT, CDR2 SNEGSKA (reference sequence). The CDR3 DNA reads TGCAGTGCTTCTCCCCGGGACAGGGGGGACACCGGGGAGCTGTTTTTT. It encodes CSASPRDRGDTGELFF.

There are a few counts of this clonotype. The chain has TRBV7-2 and TRBJ2-7, with D possibly matching TRBD2 (6 bases). The germline V and J ends were trimmed by 5 bases and 7 bases, with 15 bases remaining between them. The CDR3 has 13 amino acids. The germline V gene encodes CDR1 SGHTA and CDR2 FQGNSA. CDR3 in DNA: TGTGCCAGCAGCCAAAGGGAGGATTCGGAGCAGTACTTC. It encodes CASSQREDSEQYF.